Below, one T cell receptor beta chain is given with its context. Per the original data handling: Nucleated cell number was recorded as an estimate derived from reference gene primer amplification. Sequencing was performed with immunoSEQ multiplex PCR; in TCRdb, only in-frame clones are kept and a portion is missing. V, J and clone size reflect that table, while D and trimming were determined from the DNA. Here the sample spans about 78,000 clones, about 93% being singletons. This entry belongs to a study of blood T cell repertoires in COVID-19. About the research overall: Material from acute and convalescent COVID-19 was sourced from the United States, Italy and Spain. Sources were T cells, B-cell-depleted T cells, or PBMCs; the material itself was cDNA or gDNA.

The CDR3 consists of 16 residues. With 3 bases clipped from V and 2 bases from J, the junction kept 7 bases outside the gene matches. Germline V gene data show CDR1 as MNHNS and CDR2 as SASEGT. The V and J genes are TRBV6-1 and TRBJ2-3, with 8 bases fitting TRBD2. The sample was peripheral blood. The TCR was taken from a woman of 80 years or more with acute or convalescent COVID-19. The CDR3 protein is CASSDRAGGSTDTQYF. The CDR3 DNA reads as TGTGCCAGCAGTGATAGGGCGGGGGGTTCCACAGATACGCAGTATTTT.